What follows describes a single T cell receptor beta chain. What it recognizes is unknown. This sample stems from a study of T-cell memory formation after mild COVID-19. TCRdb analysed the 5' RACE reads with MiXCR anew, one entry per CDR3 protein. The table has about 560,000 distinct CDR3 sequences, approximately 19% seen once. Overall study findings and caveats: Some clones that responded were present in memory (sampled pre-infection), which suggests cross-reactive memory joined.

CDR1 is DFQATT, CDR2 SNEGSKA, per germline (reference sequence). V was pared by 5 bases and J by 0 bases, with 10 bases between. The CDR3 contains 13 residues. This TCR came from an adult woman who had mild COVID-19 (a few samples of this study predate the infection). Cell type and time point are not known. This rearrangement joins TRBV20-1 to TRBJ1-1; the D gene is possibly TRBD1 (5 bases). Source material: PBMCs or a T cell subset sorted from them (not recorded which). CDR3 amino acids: CSAGRDLNTEAFF. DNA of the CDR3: TGCAGTGCTGGCAGGGACCTGAACACTGAAGCTTTCTTT.